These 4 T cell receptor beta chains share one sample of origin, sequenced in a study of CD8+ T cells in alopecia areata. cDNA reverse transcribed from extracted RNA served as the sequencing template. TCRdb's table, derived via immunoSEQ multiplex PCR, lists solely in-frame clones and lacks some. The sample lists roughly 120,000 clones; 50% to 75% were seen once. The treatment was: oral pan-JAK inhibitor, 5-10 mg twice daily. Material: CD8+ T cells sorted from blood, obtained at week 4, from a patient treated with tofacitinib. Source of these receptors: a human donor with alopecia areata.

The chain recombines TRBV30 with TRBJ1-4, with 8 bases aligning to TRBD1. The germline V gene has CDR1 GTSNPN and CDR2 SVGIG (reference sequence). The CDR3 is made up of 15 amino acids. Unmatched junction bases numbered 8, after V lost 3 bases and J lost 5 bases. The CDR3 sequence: CAWSLTGGTNEKLFF. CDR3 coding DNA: TGTGCCTGGAGCTTAACAGGGGGGACGAATGAAAAACTGTTTTTT.

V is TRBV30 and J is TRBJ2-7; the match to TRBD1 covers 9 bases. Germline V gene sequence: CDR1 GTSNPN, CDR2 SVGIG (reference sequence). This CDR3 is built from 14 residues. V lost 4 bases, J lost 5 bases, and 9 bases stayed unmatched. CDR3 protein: CAWKPGTGYHEQYF. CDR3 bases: TGTGCCTGGAAACCCGGGACAGGGTACCACGAGCAGTACTTC. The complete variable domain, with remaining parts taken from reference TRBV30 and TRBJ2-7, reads SQTIHQWPATLVQPVGSPLSLECTVEGTSNPNLYWYRQAAGRGLQLLFYSVGIGQISSEVPQNLSASRPQDRQFILSSKKLLLSDSGFYLCAWKPGTGYHEQYFGPGTRLTVT.

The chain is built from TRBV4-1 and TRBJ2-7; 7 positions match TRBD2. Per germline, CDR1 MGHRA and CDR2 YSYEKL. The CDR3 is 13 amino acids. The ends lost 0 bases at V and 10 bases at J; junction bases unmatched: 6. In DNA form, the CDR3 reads TGCGCCAGCAGCCAAGATAGGCTAGCGGATCAGTACTTC. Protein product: CASSQDRLADQYF.

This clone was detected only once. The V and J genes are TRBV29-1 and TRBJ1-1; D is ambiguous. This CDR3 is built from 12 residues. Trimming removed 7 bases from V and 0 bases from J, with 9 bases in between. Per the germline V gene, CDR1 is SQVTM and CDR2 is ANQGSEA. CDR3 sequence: CSALQLNTEAFF. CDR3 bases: TGCAGCGCTCTACAGCTGAACACTGAAGCTTTCTTT. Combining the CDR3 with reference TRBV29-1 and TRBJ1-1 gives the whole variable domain SAVISQKPSRDICQRGTSLTIQCQVDSQVTMMFWYRQQPGQSLTLIATANQGSEATYESGFVIDKFPISRPNLTFSTLTVSNMSPEDSSIYLCSALQLNTEAFFGQGTRLTVV.